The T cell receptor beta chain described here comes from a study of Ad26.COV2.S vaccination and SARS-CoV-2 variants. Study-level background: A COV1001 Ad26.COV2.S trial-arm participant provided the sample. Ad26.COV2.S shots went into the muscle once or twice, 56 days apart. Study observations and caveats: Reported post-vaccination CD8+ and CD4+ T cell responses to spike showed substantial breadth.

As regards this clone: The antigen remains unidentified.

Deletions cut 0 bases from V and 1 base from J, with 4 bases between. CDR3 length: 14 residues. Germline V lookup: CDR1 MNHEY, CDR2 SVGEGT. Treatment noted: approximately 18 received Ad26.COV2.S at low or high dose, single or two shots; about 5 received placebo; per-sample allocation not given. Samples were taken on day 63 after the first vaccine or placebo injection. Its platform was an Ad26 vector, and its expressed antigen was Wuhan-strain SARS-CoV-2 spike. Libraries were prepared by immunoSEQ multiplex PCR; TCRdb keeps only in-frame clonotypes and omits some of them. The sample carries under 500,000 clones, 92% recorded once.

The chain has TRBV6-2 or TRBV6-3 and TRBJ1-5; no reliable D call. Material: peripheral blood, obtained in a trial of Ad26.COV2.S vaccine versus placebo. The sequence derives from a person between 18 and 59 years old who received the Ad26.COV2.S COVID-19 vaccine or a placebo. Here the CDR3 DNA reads TGTGCCAGCAGTTACTCGGGGAGCAATCAGCCCCAGCATTTT. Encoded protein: CASSYSGSNQPQHF.